This T cell receptor (beta chain) was sequenced in a study of siplizumab effects on memory and regulatory T cells. Germline V gene lookup returns CDR1 MDHEN and CDR2 SYDVKM. CDR3 length: 16 amino acids. V dropped 5 bases and J dropped 2 bases, with 19 bases sitting between them. Some clones are missing from TCRdb's copy, which holds only in-frame ones; the method was immunoSEQ multiplex PCR. The sample includes approximately 46,000 clones, over 90% of them seen just once. Sequencing was carried out using CD8+ T cells sorted from blood. This chain joins TRBV28 and TRBJ2-7, with D maybe TRBD1 (6 bases). The receptor was isolated from a human donor in good health. CDR3 sequence: CASSMTGIPIPYEQYF. CDR3 coding DNA: TGTGCCAGCAGTATGACAGGTATACCGATCCCCTACGAGCAGTACTTC.